This T cell receptor beta chain was retrieved from a study of blood T cell repertoires in COVID-19. On the study more broadly: Sources were T cells, B-cell-depleted T cells, or PBMCs; the material itself was cDNA or gDNA.

The germline CDR1 and CDR2 sequences are LGHNA and YNFKEQ. CDR3 length equals 14 residues. Losses at the gene ends were 7 bases for V and 4 bases for J; bases not matched to a gene: 7. Per the original data handling: Reference gene primer amplification gave nucleated cell count estimates. Produced via immunoSEQ multiplex PCR; TCRdb's table is partial and in-frame only. For V, J and clone size, that table is used; D and trimming come from the DNA. The sample consists of a few hundred thousand clones, around 89% of them appearing once. This chain connects TRBV4-2 to TRBJ1-2; 9 bases are a match to TRBD1. This sequence was found in a woman between 35 and 50 years old with acute or convalescent COVID-19. Sample: peripheral blood. The CDR3 DNA reads as TGTGCCAGCACCTCCGGGACAGGGACCTATGGCTACACCTTC. This codes for CASTSGTGTYGYTF.